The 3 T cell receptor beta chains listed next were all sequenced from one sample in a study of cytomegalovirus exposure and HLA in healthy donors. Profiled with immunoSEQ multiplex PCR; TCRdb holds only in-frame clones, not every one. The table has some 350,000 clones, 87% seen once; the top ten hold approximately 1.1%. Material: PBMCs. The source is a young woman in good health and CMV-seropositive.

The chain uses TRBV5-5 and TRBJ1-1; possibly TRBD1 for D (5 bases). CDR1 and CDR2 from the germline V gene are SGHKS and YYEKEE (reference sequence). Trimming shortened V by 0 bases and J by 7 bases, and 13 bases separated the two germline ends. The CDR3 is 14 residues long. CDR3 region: CASSLVGGQGEAFF. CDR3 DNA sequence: TGTGCCAGCAGCTTGGTTGGTGGGCAGGGTGAAGCTTTCTTT.

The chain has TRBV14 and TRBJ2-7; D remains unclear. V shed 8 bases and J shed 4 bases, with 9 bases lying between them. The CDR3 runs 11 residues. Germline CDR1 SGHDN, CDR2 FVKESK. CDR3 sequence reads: CASGWSYEQYF. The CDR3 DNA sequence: TGTGCCAGCGGCTGGTCATACGAGCAGTACTTC.

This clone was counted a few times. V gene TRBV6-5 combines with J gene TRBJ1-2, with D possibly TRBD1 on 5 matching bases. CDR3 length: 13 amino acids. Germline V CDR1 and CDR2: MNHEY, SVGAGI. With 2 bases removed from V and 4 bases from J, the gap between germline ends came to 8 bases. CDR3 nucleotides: TGTGCCAGCAGTTACCCCGGGGCCTATGGCTACACCTTC. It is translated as CASSYPGAYGYTF.